Listed below are T cell receptor beta chains from one sample, sequenced in a study of T cell repertoires in cytomegalovirus infection. One entry per CDR3 protein results from TCRdb running MiXCR on the reads. The sample holds around 530,000 distinct CDR3 sequences, 16% seen once. The material sequenced was CD8+ T cells from PBMCs. The receptors were gathered from a human donor in good health (CMV status not recorded). Some clones in this sample may be carry-over from other donors' samples. CDR3s include the opening cysteine and the closing phenylalanine or tryptophan. The D gene is left open where the match is weak. Rows may omit the clone size; those that give it use once, few, many or a size class.

j_call d_call cdr3_length v_call clone_size cdr3_aa cdr3_nt
TRBJ2-1 - 15 TRBV7-3 many CASSLNAGSLNEQFF TGTGCCAGCAGCTTAAATGCGGGGTCCCTCAATGAGCAGTTCTTC
TRBJ2-3 TRBD2 20 TRBV9 few CASSVEGRLAGGSSTDTQYF TGTGCCAGCAGCGTAGAAGGTAGACTAGCGGGAGGGTCTAGCACAGATACGCAGTATTTT
TRBJ1-1 TRBD1 19 TRBV19 - CASSKFRDRGLKMNTEAFF TGTGCCAGTAGTAAATTCCGGGACAGGGGTCTGAAAATGAACACTGAAGCTTTCTTT
TRBJ2-3 - 14 TRBV11-2 - CASSRWTTTDTQYF TGTGCCAGCAGCCGCTGGACAACCACAGATACGCAGTATTTT
TRBJ1-1 - 13 TRBV7-9 many CASSSAGNTEAFF TGTGCCAGCAGCTCTGCGGGGAACACTGAAGCTTTCTTT
TRBJ2-7 - 14 TRBV7-2 many CASTPDGSSYEQYF TGTGCCAGCACCCCGGACGGAAGCTCCTACGAGCAGTACTTC
TRBJ2-5 - 15 TRBV23-1 few CASSQWSTPGETQYF TGCGCCAGCAGTCAATGGTCAACGCCCGGGGAGACCCAGTACTTC
TRBJ2-5 - 15 TRBV5-4 few CASSIDSLALETQYF TGTGCCAGCAGTATTGACTCACTAGCATTAGAGACCCAGTACTTC
TRBJ2-7 - 14 TRBV19 many CASSIFQGHYEQYF TGTGCCAGTAGTATATTCCAAGGTCACTACGAGCAGTACTTC
TRBJ2-7 - 16 TRBV6-1 many CASSEGPQGWGYEQYF TGTGCCAGCAGTGAAGGGCCACAGGGTTGGGGCTACGAGCAGTACTTC
TRBJ1-1 - 15 TRBV6-5 many CASSYSRGMNTEAFF TGTGCCAGCAGTTACTCGAGGGGAATGAACACTGAAGCTTTCTTT
TRBJ2-3 TRBD2 15 TRBV2 many CASNQRGGGTDTQYF TGTGCCAGCAATCAGCGGGGGGGCGGCACAGATACGCAGTATTTT
TRBJ2-1 TRBD2 13 TRBV4-1 few CASSPGIAGVQFF TGCGCCAGCAGCCCTGGGATAGCGGGAGTGCAGTTCTTC
TRBJ1-1 - 15 TRBV11-1 many CASSPSRGGYTEAFF TGTGCCAGCAGCCCGTCGAGGGGCGGCTACACTGAAGCTTTCTTT
TRBJ2-1 - 19 TRBV29-1 - CSVGWAMSSSSLQGDEQFF -
TRBJ2-1 - 11 TRBV4-1 few CASMRRNEQFF TGCGCCAGCATGCGGAGAAATGAGCAGTTCTTC
TRBJ1-4 TRBD1 16 TRBV7-9 - CASSWGQGGLREKLFF TGTGCCAGCAGCTGGGGACAGGGAGGGCTACGCGAAAAACTGTTTTTT
TRBJ2-5 TRBD2 16 TRBV27 few CASSGTSGGLQETQYF TGTGCCAGCAGCGGGACTAGCGGGGGCCTCCAAGAGACCCAGTACTTC
TRBJ2-3 TRBD2 15 TRBV20-1 many CSARKVAGGTDTQYF TGCAGTGCTAGGAAGGTAGCGGGAGGTACAGATACGCAGTATTTT
TRBJ2-7 - 15 TRBV20-1 - CSARFSAGSSYEQYF TGCAGTGCTAGATTTAGCGCTGGGAGCTCCTACGAGCAGTACTTC
TRBJ1-5 TRBD1 15 TRBV19 few CAGSRGSGSNQPQHF TGTGCCGGAAGCAGGGGGAGTGGTAGCAATCAGCCCCAGCATTTT
TRBJ2-1 TRBD2 14 TRBV7-9 many CASILAGQDNEQFF TGTGCCAGCATCTTAGCGGGGCAGGACAATGAGCAGTTCTTC
TRBJ2-5 - 16 TRBV4-2 many CASSQDLGGVGARFYF TGTGCCAGCAGCCAAGATTTGGGCGGGGTAGGAGCAAGATTTTACTTC
TRBJ2-1 - 14 TRBV20-1 - CSARDNGGYNEQFF TGCAGTGCTAGAGATAACGGGGGCTACAATGAGCAGTTCTTC
TRBJ2-1 TRBD1 15 TRBV12-3/TRBV12-4 few CASSPGTGLMNEQFF TGTGCCAGCAGTCCCGGGACAGGTCTGATGAATGAGCAGTTCTTC
TRBJ1-2 - 15 TRBV12-3/TRBV12-4 many CASSPYSPWGDGYTF TGTGCCAGCAGTCCCTACAGTCCCTGGGGCGACGGCTACACCTTC
TRBJ2-1 - 14 TRBV5-4 few CASSLRLSYNEQFF TGTGCCAGCAGCTTGAGACTTTCATACAATGAGCAGTTCTTC
TRBJ2-1 - 15 TRBV12-3/TRBV12-4 many CASSFIETSGNEQFF TGTGCCAGCAGTTTCATCGAGACTAGTGGCAATGAGCAGTTCTTC
TRBJ2-4 - 12 TRBV9 few CASSDYSDIQYF TGTGCCAGCAGCGACTACAGTGACATTCAGTACTTC
TRBJ2-7 - 13 TRBV25-1 - CASSEELTYEQYF TGTGCCAGCAGTGAGGAGCTAACCTACGAGCAGTACTTC
TRBJ1-4 - 15 TRBV6-5 many CASSPSGVTNEKLFF TGTGCCAGCAGTCCGTCAGGGGTAACTAATGAAAAACTGTTTTTT
TRBJ2-3 TRBD2 15 TRBV20-1 few CSAPAWPSGRDTQYF TGCAGTGCCCCCGCCTGGCCTAGCGGGAGAGATACGCAGTATTTT
TRBJ1-5 - 15 TRBV7-8 many CASSLGGGANQPQHF TGTGCCAGCAGCTTAGGTGGTGGGGCCAATCAGCCCCAGCATTTT
TRBJ1-1 - 15 TRBV27 few CASSPYAGFNTEAFF TGTGCCAGCAGTCCCTATGCGGGGTTTAACACTGAAGCTTTCTTT
TRBJ1-1 - 14 TRBV27 many CASSFGGENTEAFF TGTGCCAGCAGTTTCGGGGGGGAGAACACTGAAGCTTTCTTT
TRBJ2-3 TRBD2 15 TRBV11-2 many CASRAIAGVTDTQYF TGTGCCAGCAGAGCCATAGCGGGGGTAACAGATACGCAGTATTTT
TRBJ1-2 - 12 TRBV29-1 - CSVEKGTEGYTF TGCAGCGTTGAAAAGGGAACGGAGGGCTACACCTTC
TRBJ2-7 TRBD1 14 TRBV6-1 - CASRSRTGGYEQYF TGTGCCAGCAGGAGCCGGACAGGGGGCTACGAGCAGTACTTC
TRBJ1-1 TRBD1 14 TRBV27 many CASSLRQGRTEAFF TGTGCCAGCAGTTTACGACAGGGGCGCACTGAAGCTTTCTTT
TRBJ2-1 - 14 TRBV27 few CASSIGGGLNEQFF TGTGCCAGCTCGATAGGAGGAGGGCTCAATGAGCAGTTCTTC